Listed below are T cell receptor beta chains from one sample, sequenced in a study of T cell responses to AZD1222 COVID-19 vaccine. TCRdb keeps only in-frame clones here, not all; method: immunoSEQ multiplex PCR. The sample records some 150,000 clones, more than 75% being singletons. The starting material was peripheral blood, obtained 28 days after the second AZD1222 dose. Every receptor here comes from an adult who received the AZD1222 COVID-19 vaccine. The CDR3 runs from the conserved cysteine through the conserved F or W. The D gene is left open where the match is weak. Only some rows state a clone size, as once, few, many or a class for expanded clones.

TRBJ2-2 once TRBV28 . TGTGCCAGCAGAGCAACAGGGAAGTCCGGGGAGCTGTTTTTT CASRATGKSGELFF
TRBJ1-3 . TRBV19 . TGTGCCAGTAGCCCACGGTCTAGCTCTGGAAACACCATATATTTT CASSPRSSSGNTIYF
TRBJ2-1 few TRBV12-3/TRBV12-4 . TGTGCCAGCAGTCCTCCAGGGAATGAGCAGTTCTTC CASSPPGNEQFF
TRBJ2-7 . TRBV28 TRBD1 TGTGCCAGCAGACTGCACCGGGACAGGGTCTACGAGCAGTACTTC CASRLHRDRVYEQYF
TRBJ2-5 . TRBV5-1 . TGCGCCAGCAGCTACACCGGGACGCTCGTTATGTCGACCCAGTACTTC CASSYTGTLVMSTQYF
TRBJ2-5 once TRBV18 . TGTGCCAGCTCACCCCAGCGGGAGACCCAGTACTTC CASSPQRETQYF
TRBJ1-1 . TRBV19 . TGTGCCGTCGGGGGACTCTCGCCGAACACTGAAGCTTTCTTT CAVGGLSPNTEAFF
TRBJ2-1 . TRBV11-3 TRBD2 TGTGCCAGCAGCTTAGATGGGCAGCGGGAGGGCCGAGACAATGAGCAGTTCTTC CASSLDGQREGRDNEQFF
TRBJ1-2 . TRBV7-2 . TGTGCCAGCAGCGCCCACCGGGACACTGATGGCTACACCTTC CASSAHRDTDGYTF
TRBJ2-7 . TRBV7-2 TRBD1 TGTGCCAGCAGCTCTCGGACAGGGACCTACGAGCAGTACTTC CASSSRTGTYEQYF
TRBJ1-2 . TRBV14 . TGTGCCAGCAGCCAATCACAGGACTATGGCTACACCTTC CASSQSQDYGYTF
TRBJ2-5 . TRBV6-5 . TGTGCCAGCAGAGGGGCGGGGCAGGGCCAGTACTTC CASRGAGQGQYF
TRBJ1-4 . TRBV19 . TGTGCCAGTAGTATATTTGGCCCACGGGGTGAAAAACTGTTTTTT CASSIFGPRGEKLFF
TRBJ2-3 . TRBV12-5 . TGTGCTAGTGCCCCCGGGGTCTATAGCACAGATACGCAGTATTTT CASAPGVYSTDTQYF
TRBJ2-2 . TRBV2 . TGTGCCAGCCGGGGACGAATTAACACCGGGGAGCTGTTTTTT CASRGRINTGELFF
TRBJ1-6 . TRBV6-5 . TGTGCCAGCAGTTACACCTCGGGCAGGGCCGATTCACCCCTCCACTTT CASSYTSGRADSPLHF
TRBJ1-2 . TRBV7-2 . TGTGCCAGCAGCTTTTCTGGGAAAGGGAGGGGCTACACCTTC CASSFSGKGRGYTF